This entry lists 5 T cell receptor beta chains sequenced from one sample in a study of T-cell reconstitution after alpha-beta-depleted transplantation in children. A TCRbeta library incorporating unique molecular identifiers was prepared. Each CDR3 protein gets one entry after TCRdb re-called the PCR reads with MiXCR. The data contain about a million distinct CDR3 sequences, roughly 29% of them singletons. This specimen consisted of PBMCs, mostly from graft donor cells, obtained 360 days after TCRalphabeta/CD19-depleted stem cell transplant. All receptors come from a boy less than two years old who had a stem cell transplant for SCID, so the T cells may come from the graft donor.

This chain uses TRBV20-1 with TRBJ1-1; D is unresolved. Trimming took 0 bases from V and 1 from J, leaving 18 bases between them. This CDR3 has 17 amino acids. Germline V gives CDR1 DFQATT, CDR2 SNEGSKA (reference sequence). DNA for the CDR3: TGCAGTGCTAGAGAGAGGTCGCGGACCGGCCGGAACACTGAAGCTTTCTTT. Translating gives CSARERSRTGRNTEAFF.

This chain connects TRBV12-3 or TRBV12-4 to TRBJ2-6; 8 nucleotides line up with TRBD2. This CDR3 comprises 19 residues. V gave up 3 bases and J gave up 2 bases; unmatched junction bases: 12. The CDR3 bases are TGTGCCAGCAGTTTCAGAGTCGGACTAGCAATAGCTGGGGCCAACGTCCTGACTTTC. As protein: CASSFRVGLAIAGANVLTF.

This clonotype was observed a handful of times. V and J are TRBV5-1 and TRBJ1-2, with TRBD1 identical over 7 bases. This CDR3 spans 12 amino acids. Per the germline V gene, CDR1 is SGHRS and CDR2 is YFSETQ. The ends lost 5 bases at V and 6 bases at J; junction bases unmatched: 4. CDR3 DNA: TGCGCCAGCAGGGCAGGGGGAGATGGCTACACCTTC. It yields the protein CASRAGGDGYTF.

This rearrangement joins TRBV11-2 to TRBJ1-4; D gene ambiguous. V lost 0 bases, J lost 7 bases, and 18 bases lay in between. Per germline, CDR1 SGHAT and CDR2 FQNNGV. This CDR3 is built from 17 residues. CDR3 coding DNA: TGTGCCAGCAGCTTAGAGGTGGGCGCGGGCTCGGGTGAAAAACTGTTTTTT. Translated: CASSLEVGAGSGEKLFF. The entire variable domain, with the rest obtained from reference TRBV11-2 and TRBJ1-4, is as follows: EAGVAQSPRYKIIEKRQSVAFWCNPISGHATLYWYQQILGQGPKLLIQFQNNGVVDDSQLPKDRFSAERLKGVDSTLKIQPAKLEDSAVYLCASSLEVGAGSGEKLFFGSGTQLSVL.

The rearrangement uses TRBV4-1 and TRBJ2-7; TRBD1 agrees at 7 bases. Germline CDR1 MGHRA, CDR2 YSYEKL. V lost 4 bases to trimming and J lost 3 bases; unmatched junction nucleotides: 9. There are 15 residues in the CDR3. CDR3 sequence reads: CASSPPGQRIYEQYF. CDR3 DNA sequence: TGCGCCAGCAGCCCCCCGGGACAGCGGATCTACGAGCAGTACTTC.